The T cell receptor beta chain described here comes from a study of early T cells in non-severe SARS-CoV-2 infection (dated by TCRdb to the early 2020s). Broadly, across the study: TCR sequencing used bulk RNA from unsorted whole blood, so alpha and beta chains could not be paired. The full study reports these points: VDJdb matching was skewed toward anti-spike CD8 responses, so virus-specific expansions were likely underestimated and private and CD4 specificities were missed.

Receptors were amplified or captured by 5' RACE. Instrument used: NextSeq 500. Unique molecular identifiers were attached to individual cDNA molecules in the TCR library protocol so that sequencing error and PCR bias could be corrected. TCR alpha and beta chains were both sequenced, and the abundances of alpha and beta sequences in each sample were closely correlated with each other. Concerning the study's data processing: V gene, J gene and CDR3 annotation of TCR sequences was performed with Decombinator V4. Expanded TCRs were defined as changing significantly between any two time points under a Poisson model with p below 0.0001. TCR abundances were normalised to the total number of TCRs sequenced per sample and were expressed as counts per million. TRAV1-2 paired with TRAJ12, TRAJ20 or TRAJ33 defined MAIT TCRs, while TRAV10 paired with TRAJ18 defined iNKT TCRs. A search of VDJdb, accessed on 1 November 2021, was run for TCRs annotated to CMV, EBV and SARS-CoV-2, with TCRs annotated for multiple antigens excluded. Clones were called with MiXCR by TCRdb after fastp trimmed the public reads at Q25, and only in-frame beta chains were retained. Rows matching on CDR3 protein sequence are summarized as one entry with the most common DNA and genes. The V and J calls reflect TCRdb's pipeline rather than the authors' work. The sample profile shows about 88,000 distinct CDR3 sequences; 14% to 15% of them were found once. Together, the top ten hold 5.5% of the sample.

The germline V end is reduced by 3 bases and the J end by 4 bases; junction bases left unmatched: 6. The germline V gene provides CDR1 SGHRS and CDR2 YFSETQ. The CDR3 holds 15 amino acids from the cysteine to the phenylalanine. Of all the DNA, just the CDR3 is kept, 45 bases in frame from base 1. Set within a cohort of healthcare workers in London, UK, this nested case-control study involved weekly PCR testing of nasopharyngeal swabs along with blood sampling. Healthcare workers were recruited during the week of the UK lockdown, between 23 and 31 March 2020, and followed weekly for up to about 15 weeks. This clonotype was counted a few times. The specificity of this receptor is unknown. Within one base of it there is no much larger clone, and no base qualities were kept.

Sequencing was done on a sample of whole blood. The chain links TRBV5-1 with TRBJ2-1; TRBD2 matches 8 bases in the middle. The sequence derives from an adult who was a healthcare worker with PCR-confirmed SARS-CoV-2 infection or an uninfected control (not recorded which). The nucleotide sequence reads TGCGCCAGCAGCTGGAGTAGCGGGACTTACAATGAGCAGTTCTTC. The translation is CASSWSSGTYNEQFF.